The next 30 T cell receptor beta chains were all read from a single sample in a study of T-cell reconstitution after alpha-beta-depleted transplantation in children. The authors prepared the TCRbeta library with unique molecular identifiers. Each CDR3 protein is one row after TCRdb ran MiXCR on the PCR reads. Of about 610,000 distinct CDR3 sequences listed, roughly 10% are singletons. This specimen was PBMCs from the stem cell graft donor, taken from the stem cell graft. The receptors derive from a human donor who donated a stem cell graft to a child with acute myeloid leukemia.

This clonotype was observed a few times. The chain is built from TRBV12-3 or TRBV12-4 and TRBJ2-7; no reliable D call. This CDR3 contains 14 residues. Trimming left V 3 bases short and J 0 bases short, with 9 bases between. The DNA for the CDR3 is TGTGCCAGCAGTTTCTATTCGGTCTCCTACGAGCAGTACTTC. Its translation: CASSFYSVSYEQYF.

This clonotype was counted a few times. The rearrangement links TRBV6-2 or TRBV6-3 to TRBJ2-2, with 9 bases matching TRBD2. CDR3 length: 16 residues. Per the germline V gene, CDR1 is MNHEY and CDR2 is SVGEGT. V shed 0 bases and J 6 bases; nucleotides not matched to a gene: 5. CDR3 bases: TGTGCCAGCAGTTACTCCCCACTAGCGGGTTCCGGGGAGCTGTTTTTT. As protein: CASSYSPLAGSGELFF.

A few counts support this clonotype. The chain joins TRBV20-1 to TRBJ2-1, with D perhaps matching TRBD2 (7 bases). There are 14 residues in the CDR3. V shed 0 bases and J shed 4 bases, with 10 bases lying between them. Looked up from germline, CDR1 is DFQATT and CDR2 is SNEGSKA (reference sequence). The CDR3 is CSARDEGGYNEQFF. In DNA, the CDR3 is TGCAGTGCTAGAGATGAGGGGGGGTACAATGAGCAGTTCTTC.

This clonotype was recorded many times. This chain connects TRBV12-3 or TRBV12-4 to TRBJ2-7; TRBD1 agrees at 8 bases. CDR3 size: 16 residues. The trim removed 3 bases at V and 5 bases at J, leaving 12 bases unmatched. Here the CDR3 DNA reads TGTGCCAGCAGTTTCTCCCTGGACAGGGAAAGTAACGAGCAGTACTTC. Its protein is CASSFSLDRESNEQYF.

Written as DNA, the CDR3 is TGTGCCAGCAGCCAAGATTGGTGGGGACAGGGGACATACGAGCAGTACTTC. Translated: CASSQDWWGQGTYEQYF. This chain connects TRBV4-2 to TRBJ2-7; 10 nucleotides match TRBD1. Germline CDR1 LGHNA, CDR2 YNFKEQ. The CDR3 is made up of 17 amino acids. Trimming took 0 bases from V and 4 from J; bases not matched to a gene: 9.

V gene TRBV7-3 combines with J gene TRBJ2-1, with unresolved D. CDR1 and CDR2 from the germline V gene are SGHTA and FQGTGA. CDR3 size: 15 residues. Trimming stripped 3 bases from V and 0 bases from J, with 9 bases between. CDR3 nucleotide sequence: TGTGCCAGCAGCTTTTGGACGAGCTCCTACAATGAGCAGTTCTTC. Translating it yields CASSFWTSSYNEQFF. The entire variable domain, with the rest obtained from reference TRBV7-3 and TRBJ2-1, is as follows: GAGVSQTPSNKVTEKGKYVELRCDPISGHTALYWYRQSLGQGPEFLIYFQGTGAADDSGLPNDRFFAVRPEGSVSTLKIQRTERGDSAVYLCASSFWTSSYNEQFFGPGTRLTVL.

A few counts support this clonotype. V usage is TRBV4-3 and J usage is TRBJ1-2, with 7 bases identical to TRBD1. With V trimmed by 1 base and J by 4 bases, 6 bases remained unmatched. The germline V gene encodes CDR1 LGHNA and CDR2 YSLEER. The CDR3 is 15 residues long. CDR3 nucleotides: TGCGCCAGCAGCCAAGCCCGGACAGGAAGCTATGGCTACACCTTC. Translating it yields CASSQARTGSYGYTF.

This clonotype has just a few counts. The chain is built from TRBV20-1 and TRBJ2-5; D is ambiguous. The CDR3 sequence is 12 residues long. V lost 6 bases, J lost 3 bases, and 11 bases lay in between. Looked up from germline, CDR1 is DFQATT and CDR2 is SNEGSKA (reference sequence). CDR3 coding DNA: TGCAGTGCCCCCGATGTAGAAGAGACCCAGTACTTC. It codes for CSAPDVEETQYF.

This clonotype was counted only a few times. The gene calls are TRBV11-2 and TRBJ2-7, with no clear D. The germline V gene has CDR1 SGHAT and CDR2 FQNNGV. The V gene lost 0 bases and the J gene lost 3 bases, with 12 bases spanning the gap. This CDR3 comprises 15 residues. CDR3 coding DNA: TGTGCCAGCAGCTTAGAGTCTCTCGCTGGCTACGAGCAGTACTTC. It translates to CASSLESLAGYEQYF.

This clonotype showed up just a few times. The V gene is TRBV30, the J gene TRBJ2-2; 7 nucleotides agree with TRBD2. Germline V gene sequence: CDR1 GTSNPN, CDR2 SVGIG (reference sequence). Trimming cost V 3 bases and J 4 bases; bases outside gene matches: 8. This CDR3 has 15 amino acids. The CDR3 sequence: CAWSQNRGGTGELFF. In DNA form, the CDR3 reads TGTGCCTGGAGCCAAAATCGCGGGGGCACCGGGGAGCTGTTTTTT.

A note on this clonotype: It may be a read error: a sequence one base away is much more abundant. Here the CDR3 omits its conserved ending phenylalanine or tryptophan, so a read error is the likely source. The chain recombines TRBV6-5 with TRBJ1-1; D might be TRBD1 (6 bases). Trimming pared 11 bases from V and 3 bases from J, leaving 13 bases between. This CDR3 is built from 12 residues. Germline V gene data show CDR1 as MNHEY and CDR2 as SVGAGI. The CDR3 spells CASIRGDTEAFL. The CDR3 nucleotides are TGTGCCTCCATTAGGGGGGACACTGAAGCTTTCCTT.

The J gene is TRBJ1-5, the V gene TRBV11-2; no definite D call. The germline CDR1 and CDR2 sequences are SGHAT and FQNNGV. The CDR3 extends over 14 amino acids. The ends were cut back, 0 bases at V and 2 bases at J, with 5 bases in the middle. This CDR3 reads CASSLDRRNQPQHF. The CDR3 nucleotides are TGTGCCAGCAGCTTAGACAGACGCAATCAGCCCCAGCATTTT.

There are many counts of this clonotype. This rearrangement joins TRBV10-3 to TRBJ2-1, with D perhaps being TRBD1 or TRBD2 (5 bases each). V gave up 8 bases and J gave up 4 bases, with 12 bases separating them. This CDR3 has 13 amino acids. Germline V gives CDR1 ENHRY, CDR2 SYGVKD. CDR3 protein: CAIRDQQYNEQFF. The CDR3 coding sequence is TGTGCCATCCGGGACCAGCAGTACAATGAGCAGTTCTTC.

The chain carries TRBV16 and TRBJ2-1; 7 bases are shared with TRBD1. Trimming at V came to 2 bases and at J to 4 bases, leaving 8 bases not matched to a gene. Germline V gives CDR1 KGHSY, CDR2 FQNENV. The CDR3 totals 16 residues. Here the CDR3 reads CASSQIAGGVYNEQFF. The CDR3, as DNA: TGTGCCAGCAGCCAAATAGCAGGGGGTGTGTACAATGAGCAGTTCTTC.

This chain links TRBV20-1 with TRBJ2-1, with D hard to call. V gave up 0 bases and J gave up 3 bases, with 3 bases separating them. CDR3 size: 12 residues. CDR1 and CDR2 from the germline V gene are DFQATT and SNEGSKA (reference sequence). The CDR3 DNA reads TGCAGTGCTAGAGAACTCTACAATGAGCAGTTCTTC. Its protein is CSARELYNEQFF.

This chain joins TRBV4-2 and TRBJ1-2, with D possibly matching TRBD1 (6 bases). The germline V gene encodes CDR1 LGHNA and CDR2 YNFKEQ. The V end lost 0 bases, the J end lost 6 bases, and 8 bases lay between the germline ends. The CDR3 has 13 residues. CDR3 region: CASSQEWDNGYTF. The CDR3, as DNA: TGTGCCAGCAGCCAAGAGTGGGACAATGGCTACACCTTC.

J is TRBJ2-5 and V is TRBV29-1; no clear D gene. V lost 4 bases, J lost 4 bases, and 7 bases lay in between. Looked up from germline, CDR1 is SQVTM and CDR2 is ANQGSEA. The CDR3 totals 11 residues. The CDR3 DNA is TGCAGCGTTGCCTCTAGAGAGACCCAGTACTTC. Protein sequence: CSVASRETQYF.

This clonotype occurred many times. The rearrangement links TRBV12-3 or TRBV12-4 to TRBJ2-1; maybe TRBD1 (6 bases). Trimming took off 5 bases at V and 7 bases at J, with 9 bases between the two ends. This CDR3 has 12 amino acids. The CDR3 protein is CASSPQGNEQFF. The CDR3 DNA reads TGTGCCAGCAGTCCACAGGGAAATGAGCAGTTCTTC.

A word on this clonotype: A much larger clone is a single base away; this may be a read error. This chain joins TRBV10-3 and TRBJ2-1; 7 bases fit TRBD2. Germline V gene sequence: CDR1 ENHRY, CDR2 SYGVKD. This CDR3 is 14 amino acids long. V lost 4 bases and J lost 5; bases outside the gene matches: 5. The CDR3 nucleotides are TGTGCCATCAGTGGACGGGGGGTAAACAATGAGCAGTTCTTC. Amino acids: CAISGRGVNNEQFF.

This clonotype has a handful of counts. The rearrangement links TRBV7-3 to TRBJ2-1, with D perhaps matching TRBD2 (7 bases). CDR3 length equals 15 residues. Germline lookup yields CDR1 SGHTA and CDR2 FQGTGA. V lost 5 bases and J lost 5, with 16 bases in between. CDR3 loop: CASSRLRGGNNEQFF. DNA for the CDR3: TGTGCCAGCAGCCGCTTAAGGGGGGGGAACAATGAGCAGTTCTTC.

This clonotype occurred a few times. The CDR3 DNA reads TGTGCCAGCAGCTCTTTTGCGGGAGGGGGCAATGAGCAGTTCTTC. This gives the protein CASSSFAGGGNEQFF. The chain recombines TRBV11-2 with TRBJ2-1; TRBD2 aligns across 9 bases. J lost 6 bases, V lost 4 bases, and 7 bases had no gene match. Germline V CDR1 and CDR2: SGHAT, FQNNGV. The CDR3 covers 15 residues.

The CDR3 loop is CASSFSGQTSYEQYF. The DNA of the CDR3 is TGTGCCAGCAGCTTTTCGGGACAGACCTCCTACGAGCAGTACTTC. This sequence joins TRBV7-8 and TRBJ2-7; 7 nucleotides match TRBD1. With 3 bases clipped from V and 0 bases from J, the junction kept 5 bases outside the gene matches. The CDR3 contains 15 residues. CDR1 and CDR2 (germline): SGHVS, FQNEAQ.

The sample holds a few counts of this clonotype. V gene TRBV6-1 combines with J gene TRBJ2-1, with D tentatively TRBD2 (6 bases). The ends were cut back, 1 base at V and 3 bases at J, with 10 bases in the middle. The CDR3 is made up of 15 amino acids. Germline V gene lookup returns CDR1 MNHNS and CDR2 SASEGT. The CDR3 DNA follows: TGTGCCAGCAGTGAAGGTCGGAGGGGCTACAATGAGCAGTTCTTC. It codes for CASSEGRRGYNEQFF.

The CDR3: CSAESGGNQETQYF. The CDR3 DNA follows: TGCAGTGCAGAATCGGGAGGGAACCAAGAGACCCAGTACTTC. The chain combines TRBV20-1 with TRBJ2-5; 8 bases align to TRBD2. After removal of 6 bases from V and 0 bases from J, the junction contained 6 bases not matched to a gene. Looked up from germline, CDR1 is DFQATT and CDR2 is SNEGSKA (reference sequence). The CDR3 consists of 14 residues.

Of note for this clonotype: This sequence may be a read error, since a much larger clone differs from it by one base. The V gene is TRBV7-8, the J gene TRBJ2-7, with 7 bases that match TRBD2. With 10 bases clipped from V and 0 bases from J, the junction kept 3 bases outside the gene matches. The length of the CDR3 is 12 residues. Germline values: CDR1 SGHVS, CDR2 FQNEAQ. CDR3 loop: CATREGSYEQYF. The CDR3 coding sequence is TGTGCCACCAGGGAGGGCTCCTACGAGCAGTACTTC.

This clonotype was observed a few times. The chain has TRBV5-1 and TRBJ2-3; tentative D call: TRBD2 (5 bases). V lost 0 bases and J lost 1, with 12 bases in between. The CDR3 contains 16 residues. CDR1 is SGHRS and CDR2 is YFSETQ in the germline V gene. The CDR3 reads CASSLDLFGGTDTQYF. The CDR3 DNA follows: TGCGCCAGCAGCTTGGACCTGTTCGGGGGCACAGATACGCAGTATTTT.

The chain couples TRBV4-2 to TRBJ1-2; unclear D gene. This CDR3 has 17 residues. V lost 0 bases to trimming and J lost 3 bases, with 17 bases between them. Germline values: CDR1 LGHNA, CDR2 YNFKEQ. In DNA, the CDR3 is TGTGCCAGCAGCCAAGATTTGTGGGCAGGAGTGTACTATGGCTACACCTTC. This codes for CASSQDLWAGVYYGYTF.

This clonotype was recorded a few times. This chain links TRBV14 with TRBJ1-1; D not resolved. The V and J ends lost 2 bases and 7 bases respectively, with 5 bases between them. Germline CDR1 is SGHDN and CDR2 is FVKESK. This CDR3 is built from 11 residues. CDR3 sequence (DNA): TGTGCCAGCAGCCAAATGATTGAAGCTTTCTTT. This translates into CASSQMIEAFF.

The chain recombines TRBV14 with TRBJ2-1, with D maybe TRBD1 (6 bases). Germline lookup yields CDR1 SGHDN and CDR2 FVKESK. This CDR3 has 12 residues. Trimming cost V 4 bases and J 12 bases, with 13 bases left between them. The CDR3 loop reads CASSLIGGWQFF. CDR3 DNA sequence: TGTGCCAGCAGCCTTATAGGGGGTTGGCAGTTCTTC.

This clonotype was counted only a few times. V and J are TRBV20-1 and TRBJ1-6, with 7 bases aligning to TRBD1. CDR3 length: 22 amino acids. V was pared by 0 bases and J by 0 bases, with 20 bases of the junction left unmatched. Germline-derived CDR1 and CDR2 are DFQATT and SNEGSKA (reference sequence). Here the CDR3 reads CSARDPLSLNRGRSSYNSPLHF. CDR3 sequence (DNA): TGCAGTGCTAGAGATCCCCTTTCCTTGAACAGGGGAAGAAGCTCCTATAATTCACCCCTCCACTTT.